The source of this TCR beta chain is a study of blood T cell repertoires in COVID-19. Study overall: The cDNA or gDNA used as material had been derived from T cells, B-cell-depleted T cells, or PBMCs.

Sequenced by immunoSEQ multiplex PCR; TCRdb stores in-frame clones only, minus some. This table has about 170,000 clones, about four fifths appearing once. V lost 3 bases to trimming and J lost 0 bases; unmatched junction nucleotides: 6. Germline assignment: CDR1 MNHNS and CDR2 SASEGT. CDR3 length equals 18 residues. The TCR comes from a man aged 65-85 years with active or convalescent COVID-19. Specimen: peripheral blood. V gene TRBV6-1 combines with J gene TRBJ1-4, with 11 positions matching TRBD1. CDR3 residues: CASSDPGTGGPTNEKLFF. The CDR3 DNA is TGTGCCAGCAGTGACCCCGGGACAGGGGGACCAACTAATGAAAAACTGTTTTTT.